Below, 21 T cell receptor beta chains from the same sample are listed, as sequenced in a study of T cells after yellow fever vaccination. Via MiXCR, TCRdb re-called the 5' RACE reads, giving one row per CDR3 protein. The sample includes hundreds of thousands of distinct CDR3 sequences, less than 20% of them seen just once. The sample was PBMCs, taken 15 days after the yellow fever booster vaccination. The receptors derive from a man aged 25 to 40 who received the YFV17D yellow fever vaccine.

This clonotype was detected only a few times. The chain combines TRBV6-1 with TRBJ2-7; no firm D call. This CDR3 has 12 residues. The germline gives CDR1 MNHNS, CDR2 SASEGT. CDR3 loop: CATMKTRYEQYF. Written as DNA, the CDR3 is TGTGCGACCATGAAGACAAGATACGAGCAGTACTTC.

This clonotype was seen only a few times. The chain employs TRBV14 and TRBJ2-1; a weak D match, TRBD2 (5 bases). The CDR3 is 14 residues long. In germline, CDR1 is SGHDN, CDR2 FVKESK. V was clipped by 1 base and J by 5 bases, with 9 bases between them. CDR3 sequence reads: CASSQVSLDNEQFF. CDR3 coding DNA: TGTGCCAGCAGCCAAGTTTCACTAGACAATGAGCAGTTCTTC.

This clonotype has a handful of counts. V usage is TRBV7-9 and J usage is TRBJ2-3; D is uncertain. Trimming shortened V by 4 bases and J by 2 bases, and 7 bases separated the two germline ends. The V gene's germline CDR1 is SEHNR and CDR2 FQNEAQ (reference sequence). This CDR3 has 13 residues. CDR3 DNA sequence: TGTGCCAGCAGCTCCTGGGACACAGATACGCAGTATTTT. The encoded protein is CASSSWDTDTQYF.

V and J are TRBV23-1 and TRBJ2-7; TRBD2 aligns across 10 bases. TRBV23-1 is an ORF for which the function is uncertain. The CDR3 is 16 amino acids. With 8 bases clipped from V and 4 bases from J, the junction kept 14 bases outside the gene matches. The CDR3 DNA sequence: TGCGCCAGCGGCCCGGCCGCGACTAGCGGGTCATACGAGCAGTACTTC. This translates into CASGPAATSGSYEQYF.

There are a few counts of this clonotype. This chain uses TRBV28 with TRBJ2-7; D may be TRBD1 (6 bases). The germline V gene has CDR1 MDHEN and CDR2 SYDVKM. Trimming cost V 3 bases and J 4 bases, with 13 bases left between them. The CDR3 is made up of 14 amino acids. The CDR3 sequence: CASSLFRTGYEQYF. The CDR3, as DNA: TGTGCCAGCAGTTTGTTTCGAACAGGGTACGAGCAGTACTTC.

This clonotype was recorded once. This chain connects TRBV5-1 to TRBJ2-2; 14 nucleotides match TRBD2. CDR1 is SGHRS, CDR2 YFSETQ, per germline. The CDR3 is 18 residues long. Trimming removed 2 bases from V and 3 bases from J; junction bases left unmatched: 6. The DNA for the CDR3 is TGCGCCAGCAGCTTTGAACCGGGACTAGCGGGAGACACCGGGGAGCTGTTTTTT. Translated, it gives CASSFEPGLAGDTGELFF. Drawing the rest from reference TRBV5-1 and TRBJ2-2, the complete variable domain is KAGVTQTPRYLIKTRGQQVTLSCSPISGHRSVSWYQQTPGQGLQFLFEYFSETQRNKGNFPGRFSGRQFSNSRSEMNVSTLELGDSALYLCASSFEPGLAGDTGELFFGEGSRLTVL.

This clonotype has a count of ten or more. This chain joins TRBV6-4 and TRBJ2-2; 10 bases map to TRBD2. In germline, CDR1 is MRHNA, CDR2 SNTAGT. The ends lost 6 bases at V and 1 base at J; junction bases unmatched: 2. The CDR3 sequence is 15 residues long. The CDR3 sequence: CASSPSGGNTGELFF. CDR3 coding DNA: TGTGCCAGCAGCCCTAGCGGGGGGAACACCGGGGAGCTGTTTTTT.

There are a few counts of this clonotype. The rearrangement uses TRBV6-6 and TRBJ2-5; perhaps TRBD2 as D (6 bases). The CDR3 totals 11 residues. Germline CDR1 reads MNHNY; CDR2 reads SVGAGI (reference sequence). V was trimmed by 9 bases and J by 7 bases, leaving 12 bases between them. The CDR3 sequence is CASGGNGTQYF. In DNA form, the CDR3 reads TGTGCCAGTGGGGGGAACGGGACCCAGTACTTC.

This clonotype was detected a few times. The chain joins TRBV18 to TRBJ2-3, with TRBD2 identical over 8 bases. Trimming cost V 1 base and J 6 bases; bases outside gene matches: 6. The germline gives CDR1 KGHSH, CDR2 LQKENI. The CDR3 length is 15 residues. The CDR3 protein is CASSPLAGPVDTQYF. Written as DNA, the CDR3 is TGTGCCAGCTCACCACTAGCGGGACCGGTCGATACGCAGTATTTT.

This clonotype was detected a few times. The chain uses TRBV11-2 and TRBJ2-1; 10 bases agree with TRBD2. V lost 5 bases, J lost 4 bases, and 17 bases stayed unmatched. The CDR3 has 19 amino acids. From germline, CDR1 is SGHAT and CDR2 FQNNGV. CDR3 nucleotide sequence: TGTGCCAGCAGCCCCAAACTAGCGGGGCCAACCCGTCTTTACAATGAGCAGTTCTTC. Translating gives CASSPKLAGPTRLYNEQFF.

This clonotype was seen more than once but under ten times. This CDR3 reads CASSSTRGTSGMETQYF. In DNA, the CDR3 is TGTGCCAGCAGCTCAACGCGGGGGACTAGCGGGATGGAGACCCAGTACTTC. This sequence joins TRBV7-8 and TRBJ2-5; 13 bases are shared with TRBD2. The V gene's germline CDR1 is SGHVS and CDR2 FQNEAQ. J lost 5 bases, V lost 4 bases, and 10 bases had no gene match. The CDR3 has 17 amino acids. The full variable domain, completed using reference TRBV7-8 and TRBJ2-5, is GAGVSQSPRYKVAKRGQDVALRCDPISGHVSLFWYQQALGQGPEFLTYFQNEAQLDKSGLPSDRFFAERPEGSVSTLKIQRTQQEDSAVYLCASSSTRGTSGMETQYFGPGTRLLVL.

The chain links TRBV20-1 to TRBJ2-1; 12 bases map to TRBD2. The CDR3 has 15 residues. Germline CDR1 DFQATT, CDR2 SNEGSKA (reference sequence). The V segment lost 5 bases and the J segment 8 bases; nucleotides outside the gene matches: 10. The CDR3 reads CSASGLAGYSHEQFF. CDR3 coding DNA: TGCAGTGCTTCCGGACTAGCGGGATATTCCCATGAGCAGTTCTTC.

V and J are TRBV5-1 and TRBJ2-3; TRBD2 matches at 11 bases. Germline V gives CDR1 SGHRS, CDR2 YFSETQ. The CDR3 sequence is 16 residues long. The V gene end was trimmed by 0 bases and the J gene end by 3 bases; junction bases not matched to a gene: 3. CDR3 DNA sequence: TGCGCCAGCAGCTTGGTCGGGACTAGCGGTACAGATACGCAGTATTTT. This translates into CASSLVGTSGTDTQYF.

The V call is TRBV30, the J call TRBJ2-2; 9 bases align to TRBD2. Trimming removed 6 bases from V and 3 bases from J; junction bases left unmatched: 5. The CDR3 has 14 amino acids. Germline V gene data show CDR1 as GTSNPN and CDR2 as SVGIG (reference sequence). The CDR3 loop reads CACVTSGHTGELFF. CDR3 coding DNA: TGTGCCTGTGTGACTAGCGGTCACACCGGGGAGCTGTTTTTT.

The rearrangement links TRBV15 to TRBJ2-7; D possibly corresponds to TRBD1 (5 bases). This CDR3 region has 14 residues. Germline CDR1 LNHNV, CDR2 YYDKDF (reference sequence). V lost 5 bases to trimming and J lost 1 base, with 12 bases between them. The DNA for the CDR3 is TGTGCCACCAGCGTGAGCTCAGGGTCCTACGAGCAGTACTTC. This encodes CATSVSSGSYEQYF.

The chain links TRBV12-3 or TRBV12-4 to TRBJ2-5, with 8 positions matching TRBD2. J lost 0 bases, V lost 5 bases, and 8 bases had no gene match. The CDR3 contains 16 residues. CDR3 region: CASSALSGKYQETQYF. In DNA form, the CDR3 reads TGTGCCAGCAGTGCCCTTAGCGGGAAGTACCAAGAGACCCAGTACTTC.

The rearrangement links TRBV10-3 to TRBJ2-3, with TRBD1 matching 10 bases. Germline lookup yields CDR1 ENHRY and CDR2 SYGVKD. CDR3 length: 14 amino acids. Germline trimming cut 10 bases from V and 3 bases from J; bases unmatched to any gene: 7. The CDR3 coding sequence is TGTGCCACCGAGGGGGACAGGGGAACAGATACGCAGTATTTT. It translates to CATEGDRGTDTQYF.

J is TRBJ2-5 and V is TRBV10-3, with 7 nucleotides matching TRBD1. This CDR3 is built from 14 residues. CDR1 is ENHRY, CDR2 SYGVKD, per germline. V trimming: 5 bases; J trimming: 2 bases; junction bases outside the gene matches: 5. Here the CDR3 DNA reads TGTGCCATCAGTCACCCGACAGGGCAAGAGACCCAGTACTTC. Its translation is CAISHPTGQETQYF.

This clonotype was seen only a few times. The rearrangement joins TRBV18 to TRBJ2-1, with TRBD2 matching 11 bases. Germline lookup yields CDR1 KGHSH and CDR2 LQKENI. V dropped 0 bases and J dropped 8; count of bases not matched to a gene: 6. The CDR3 has 16 amino acids. The DNA of the CDR3 is TGTGCCAGCTCACCACCGGCTAGCGGGAGGTCCCATGAGCAGTTCTTC. Residues: CASSPPASGRSHEQFF.

The chain employs TRBV12-3 or TRBV12-4 and TRBJ2-3; perhaps TRBD2 as D (6 bases). The CDR3 loop spans 15 amino acids. Trimming removed 8 bases from V and 7 bases from J, with 22 bases in between. For the CDR3, the DNA is TGTGCCAGCTGCTGCAAGGACGGAGGGAAGTATACGCAGTATTTT. This sequence encodes CASCCKDGGKYTQYF.

This clonotype was picked up a small number of times. This chain uses TRBV18 with TRBJ2-1; TRBD1 matches at 10 bases. Germline CDR1 reads KGHSH; CDR2 reads LQKENI. Losses at the gene ends were 3 bases for V and 9 bases for J; bases not matched to a gene: 11. The CDR3 is 16 residues long. CDR3 protein: CASSPPATGGGGEQFF. CDR3 coding DNA: TGTGCCAGCTCACCGCCTGCGACAGGGGGCGGAGGTGAGCAGTTCTTC.